The present T cell receptor (beta chain) was sequenced within a study of cytomegalovirus exposure and HLA in healthy donors. General observations from the study: The study designated 150 to 200 TCR beta chains cytomegalovirus-associated. Among the CMV-associated chains, three were confirmed in vitro as specific for CMV antigens. The TCR clusters that emerged in the first cohort tended, a later analysis found, to co-occur in the approximately 110 validation repertoires.

A single count supports this clone. Its target is not known. Some clones are missing from TCRdb's copy, which holds only in-frame ones; the method was immunoSEQ multiplex PCR. The data hold about 350,000 clones, with roughly 87% observed a single time. The CDR3 totals 14 residues. Trimming shortened V by 5 bases and J by 1 base, and 12 bases separated the two germline ends. Looked up from germline, CDR1 is MDHEN and CDR2 is SYDVKM. The TCR comes from a woman aged 25 to 39 in good health and CMV-seropositive. The chain joins TRBV28 to TRBJ2-7; possible D gene TRBD1, 6 bases. The sample consisted of PBMCs. The CDR3 DNA sequence: TGTGCCAGCAGTGGGGGCGGGTCTTCCTACGAGCAGTACTTC. Translating it yields CASSGGGSSYEQYF.